The TCR beta chain under discussion was sequenced for a study of OX40 agonist ivuxolimab in advanced cancers. Whole-study context: Dose-escalation subjects each had hepatocellular carcinoma, melanoma, renal cell or head and neck cancer. Participants averaged about 60 years of age (range about 23 to 80) and were under 90% male.

Overall study findings and caveats: It was not determined which antigens were specifically recognized by the peripheral T cells that had undergone clonal expansion. There were also nonresponders showing low normalized T-cell clonal expansion.

TCRdb's table, derived via immunoSEQ multiplex PCR, lists solely in-frame clones and lacks some. The table has some 30,000 clones, 60% to 75% seen once. The CDR3 runs 14 residues. Germline lookup yields CDR1 ENHRY and CDR2 SYGVKD. Between the trimmed V and J ends, which lost 9 bases and 9 bases, there was a span of 21 bases. To note about this clone: Its specificity is not known.

The TCR comes from an adult with an advanced solid tumor such as melanoma, head and neck, liver or kidney cancer. This specimen consisted of CD4+ or CD8+ T cells sorted from blood, obtained in a trial of the OX40 agonist ivuxolimab. The V call is TRBV10-3, the J call TRBJ2-1; perhaps D is TRBD1 or TRBD2 (5 bases each). The CDR3 DNA reads TGTGCCATAAGGGACGGCGGTAAGGGCGGTGAGCAGTTCTTC. Translated: CAIRDGGKGGEQFF.